This record looks at one T cell receptor beta chain sequence and its context. Its antigen is not identified. CDR3 length: 15 amino acids. With 3 bases removed from V and 3 bases from J, the gap between germline ends came to 14 bases. The germline gives CDR1 SGHKS, CDR2 YYEKEE (reference sequence). This specimen comes from a study of shared clonotypes between healthy human individuals. Study results and caveats: Rarefaction curves obtained for sorted subsets showed sequencing incomplete despite large depth. Richness estimates generally favored naive over memory subsets. An anticipated effect of sequencing depth on clonotype sharing among donors was recognized. Relative to their counterparts shared across all four donors, non-shared clonotypes exhibited diminished generation probabilities.

Method: immunoSEQ multiplex PCR; TCRdb's copy keeps in-frame clones and lacks some. The sample records about 2.4 million clones, roughly 93% being singletons. Sequencing used naive CD4+ T cells from PBMCs. Subset: CD45RA+ positively selected. The chain carries TRBV5-5 and TRBJ2-3; no definite D call. The TCR originated in a young man in good health. Some clones in this sample may be carry-over from other donors' samples. The CDR3 here is CASSSKGFETDTQYF. CDR3 DNA sequence: TGTGCCAGCAGCTCCAAGGGATTTGAAACAGATACGCAGTATTTT. The whole variable domain, filled in from reference TRBV5-5 and TRBJ2-3, reads DAGVTQSPTHLIKTRGQQVTLRCSPISGHKSVSWYQQVLGQGPQFIFQYYEKEERGRGNFPDRFSARQFPNYSSELNVNALLLGDSALYLCASSSKGFETDTQYFGPGTRLTVL.